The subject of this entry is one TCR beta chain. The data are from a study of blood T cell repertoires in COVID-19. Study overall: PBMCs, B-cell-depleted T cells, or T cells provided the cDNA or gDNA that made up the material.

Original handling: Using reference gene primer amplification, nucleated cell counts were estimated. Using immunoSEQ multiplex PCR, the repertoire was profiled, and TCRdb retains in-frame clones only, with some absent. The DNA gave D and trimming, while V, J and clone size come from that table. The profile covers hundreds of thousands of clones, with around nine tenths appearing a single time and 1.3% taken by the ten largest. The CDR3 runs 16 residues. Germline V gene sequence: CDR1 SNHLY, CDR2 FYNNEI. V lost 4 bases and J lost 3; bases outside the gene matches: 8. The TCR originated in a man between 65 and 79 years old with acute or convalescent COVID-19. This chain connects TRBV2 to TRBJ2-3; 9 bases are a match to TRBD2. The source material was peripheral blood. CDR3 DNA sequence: TGTGCCAGCAGTGCCGGGACTAGCAAAGGGACAGATACGCAGTATTTT. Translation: CASSAGTSKGTDTQYF.